The 25 T cell receptor beta chains presented below share a single source sample, sequenced in a study of siplizumab effects on memory and regulatory T cells. Clones were read by immunoSEQ multiplex PCR, and TCRdb kept only the in-frame ones, dropping some. This table holds some 100,000 clones, about nine tenths found once. The sequenced sample was non-Treg CD4+ T cells sorted from blood. The receptor set was obtained from a human donor in good health.

This rearrangement joins TRBV15 to TRBJ2-1; possibly TRBD2 for D (5 bases). Germline-derived CDR1 and CDR2 are LNHNV and YYDKDF (reference sequence). V dropped 4 bases and J dropped 2 bases, with 9 bases sitting between them. This CDR3 has 14 amino acids. CDR3 bases: TGTGCCACCAGCAAAGGACTTGCCTACAATGAGCAGTTCTTC. Translation: CATSKGLAYNEQFF.

The V and J genes are TRBV29-1 and TRBJ2-2; D remains unclear. This CDR3 has 13 amino acids. With 3 bases removed from V and 3 bases from J, the gap between germline ends came to 8 bases. The germline CDR1 and CDR2 sequences are SQVTM and ANQGSEA. CDR3 DNA: TGCAGCGTTGATAGGTGGGACACCGGGGAGCTGTTTTTT. It encodes CSVDRWDTGELFF.

This clone was observed a few times. The rearrangement links TRBV5-3 to TRBJ2-7; TRBD2 agrees at 14 bases. TRBV5-3 is an ORF for which the function is uncertain. The CDR3 spans 15 residues. Trimming cost V 3 bases and J 5 bases; bases outside gene matches: 4. The CDR3 spells CARSSRTSGRNEQYF. The CDR3 region has the DNA TGTGCCAGAAGCTCCCGGACTAGCGGGAGGAACGAGCAGTACTTC.

Written as DNA, the CDR3 is TGTGCCAGCAGCTTCCGGGACAGGCAAGAAGCTTTCTTT. Residues: CASSFRDRQEAFF. The chain carries TRBV5-6 and TRBJ1-1, with 8 bases aligning to TRBD1. CDR1 and CDR2 (germline): SGHDT, YYEEEE. CDR3 length: 13 residues. J gave up 8 bases and V 2 bases, and 5 bases lay outside the gene matches. Together with reference TRBV5-6 and TRBJ1-1, the CDR3 gives the full variable domain: DAGVTQSPTHLIKTRGQQVTLRCSPKSGHDTVSWYQQALGQGPQFIFQYYEEEERQRGNFPDRFSGHQFPNYSSELNVNALLLGDSALYLCASSFRDRQEAFFGQGTRLTVV.

This clone was seen a few times. This chain uses TRBV28 with TRBJ1-2; 8 nucleotides match TRBD1. J gave up 3 bases and V 4 bases, and 4 bases lay outside the gene matches. Germline V gene data show CDR1 as MDHEN and CDR2 as SYDVKM. CDR3 length: 14 amino acids. The CDR3 reads CASSSGQGDYGYTF. CDR3 sequence (DNA): TGTGCCAGCAGTTCCGGACAGGGAGACTATGGCTACACCTTC.

The chain combines TRBV7-6 with TRBJ1-1; D perhaps matches TRBD1 (5 bases). From germline, CDR1 is SGHVS and CDR2 FNYEAQ. V was pared by 2 bases and J by 1 base, with 14 bases between. The CDR3 is made up of 16 amino acids. The CDR3, as DNA: TGTGCCAGCAGCTTATATCCTACGGGGGGGAACACTGAAGCTTTCTTT. It is translated as CASSLYPTGGNTEAFF.

The chain combines TRBV19 with TRBJ2-7, with 9 bases aligning to TRBD2. Trimming cost V 4 bases and J 2 bases; bases outside gene matches: 6. The CDR3 consists of 15 residues. Germline values: CDR1 LNHDA, CDR2 SQIVND (reference sequence). CDR3 sequence (DNA): TGTGCCAGTAGTAGGGAAGCGGGAGGTACCTACGAGCAGTACTTC. It codes for CASSREAGGTYEQYF.

This rearrangement joins TRBV7-2 to TRBJ2-1, with TRBD2 matching over 14 bases. This CDR3 has 16 residues. Losses at the gene ends were 5 bases for V and 6 bases for J; bases not matched to a gene: 6. Per germline, CDR1 SGHTA and CDR2 FQGNSA. The CDR3 bases are TGTGCCAGCAGCATGGGGACTAGCGGGAGTCTCAATGAGCAGTTCTTC. Amino acid sequence: CASSMGTSGSLNEQFF.

The chain employs TRBV6-5 and TRBJ1-5, with D perhaps TRBD1 (5 bases). Trimming stripped 10 bases from V and 3 bases from J, with 13 bases between. In germline, CDR1 is MNHEY, CDR2 SVGAGI. The CDR3 is 13 residues long. The CDR3 protein is CATQRGSNQPQHF. Here the CDR3 DNA reads TGTGCCACCCAAAGGGGCTCCAATCAGCCCCAGCATTTT.

The table lists this clone with a count of one. This chain uses TRBV9 with TRBJ2-1; 8 nucleotides agree with TRBD2. Germline values: CDR1 SGDLS, CDR2 YYNGEE. The CDR3 consists of 15 residues. J gave up 4 bases and V 0 bases, and 3 bases lay outside the gene matches. This CDR3 is CASSVGVAGYNEQFF. CDR3 nucleotides: TGTGCCAGCAGCGTAGGAGTAGCGGGATACAATGAGCAGTTCTTC.

With respect to this clone: A read error may produce the germline difference seen at one junction end. The chain recombines TRBV7-7 with TRBJ2-1; the D gene is possibly TRBD1 (6 bases). Germline V gene sequence: CDR1 SSHAT, CDR2 FNYEAQ (reference sequence). The CDR3 totals 15 residues. CDR3 DNA sequence: TGTGCTAGCAGTTCACAGGGAAGCTCCTACAATGAGCAGTTCTTC. The encoded protein is CASSSQGSSYNEQFF.

V usage is TRBV7-8 and J usage is TRBJ1-2; 9 bases align to TRBD1. The CDR3 contains 15 residues. Per germline, CDR1 SGHVS and CDR2 FQNEAQ. With V trimmed by 4 bases and J by 8 bases, 11 bases remained unmatched. The CDR3: CASSWGQGHLGGYTF. Here the CDR3 DNA reads TGTGCCAGCAGCTGGGGACAGGGTCATTTAGGGGGCTACACCTTC.

CDR3 sequence reads: CASSPGLAGYNEQFF. The DNA for the CDR3 is TGTGCCAGCAGCCCCGGGCTAGCGGGCTACAATGAGCAGTTCTTC. The V call is TRBV5-6, the J call TRBJ2-1, with 8 bases aligning to TRBD2. Germline trimming cut 4 bases from V and 3 bases from J; bases unmatched to any gene: 6. The CDR3 extends over 15 amino acids. The V gene's germline CDR1 is SGHDT and CDR2 YYEEEE.

The gene calls are TRBV5-8 and TRBJ1-5; unclear D gene. V was cut by 2 bases and J by 7 bases, with 13 bases left in between. The CDR3 loop spans 14 amino acids. Germline CDR1 reads SGHTS; CDR2 reads YDEGEE. CDR3 nucleotides: TGTGCCAGCAGCTTATGGGAAACCAGCCAGCCCCAGCATTTT. It yields the protein CASSLWETSQPQHF.

V gene TRBV28 combines with J gene TRBJ2-7; D tentatively reads TRBD1 or TRBD2 (6 bases each). The CDR3 sequence is 15 residues long. In germline, CDR1 is MDHEN, CDR2 SYDVKM. The V and J ends lost 5 bases and 2 bases respectively, with 16 bases between them. The CDR3 loop reads CASSLYDGGAYEQYF. Written as DNA, the CDR3 is TGTGCCAGCAGTCTCTATGACGGGGGCGCCTACGAGCAGTACTTC.

The V call is TRBV19, the J call TRBJ2-3, with 10 bases that match TRBD2. CDR1 and CDR2 from the germline V gene are LNHDA and SQIVND (reference sequence). V was clipped by 8 bases and J by 0 bases; unmatched bases: 2. This CDR3 region has 14 residues. The DNA for the CDR3 is TGTGCCAGTTCGACTAGCGGGAGCACAGATACGCAGTATTTT. It codes for CASSTSGSTDTQYF. The full variable domain, its missing parts supplied by reference TRBV19 and TRBJ2-3, is DGGITQSPKYLFRKEGQNVTLSCEQNLNHDAMYWYRQDPGQGLRLIYYSQIVNDFQKGDIAEGYSVSREKKESFPLTVTSAQKNPTAFYLCASSTSGSTDTQYFGPGTRLTVL.

The chain links TRBV6-4 to TRBJ2-1; 7 bases match TRBD2. Germline V gives CDR1 MRHNA, CDR2 SNTAGT. CDR3 size: 13 residues. V lost 2 bases and J lost 8; bases outside the gene matches: 3. The CDR3 region has the DNA TGTGCCAGCAGTGACGGCCGGGGGGATGAGCAGTTCTTC. This codes for CASSDGRGDEQFF.

V gene TRBV18 combines with J gene TRBJ2-3; 8 nucleotides align to TRBD2. V gave up 2 bases and J gave up 2 bases; unmatched junction bases: 6. This CDR3 is built from 16 residues. Germline V CDR1 and CDR2: KGHSH, LQKENI. The CDR3 DNA is TGTGCCAGCTCACCAGAGAGCGGGAGCCCCACAGATACGCAGTATTTT. Amino acid sequence: CASSPESGSPTDTQYF.

V gene TRBV21-1 combines with J gene TRBJ2-7; the DNA was not used to check the table's D call, TRBD2. TRBV21-1 is annotated as a pseudogene. The CDR3 length is 16 residues. The CDR3: CASSKRVGGWSFEQYF. The CDR3 DNA sequence: TGTGCCAGCAGCAAGAGGGTGGGGGGATGGTCCTTCGAGCAGTACTTC.

The V call is TRBV6-6, the J call TRBJ2-7; D uncertain. Between the trimmed V and J ends, which lost 4 bases and 3 bases, there was a span of 10 bases. The CDR3 spans 13 residues. CDR1 is MNHNY, CDR2 SVGAGI, per germline (reference sequence). The CDR3 is CASSLRQNYEQYF. CDR3 coding DNA: TGTGCCAGCAGTTTAAGGCAGAACTACGAGCAGTACTTC.

The rearrangement joins TRBV25-1 to TRBJ2-1; TRBD2 agrees at 12 bases. V lost 5 bases, J lost 0 bases, and 5 bases stayed unmatched. The CDR3 is 17 residues long. CDR1 and CDR2 (germline): MGHDK, SYGVNS. CDR3 loop: CASSKTSGGSSYNEQFF. The CDR3 DNA reads TGTGCCAGCAGTAAAACTAGCGGGGGGAGCTCCTACAATGAGCAGTTCTTC.

The J gene is TRBJ2-5, the V gene TRBV27; D is perhaps TRBD1 (6 bases). Germline CDR1 MNHEY, CDR2 SMNVEV (reference sequence). The ends were cut back, 5 bases at V and 1 base at J, with 14 bases in the middle. This CDR3 is built from 15 residues. CDR3 DNA sequence: TGTGCCAGCAGTCGCCTGGGGGCTGGCCAAGAGACCCAGTACTTC. Protein sequence: CASSRLGAGQETQYF.

The rearrangement joins TRBV6-5 to TRBJ1-5, with 8 bases identical to TRBD1. The ends lost 6 bases at V and 0 bases at J; junction bases unmatched: 4. The CDR3 has 15 residues. Germline CDR1 and CDR2: MNHEY and SVGAGI. The CDR3 loop is CASRPDRDSNQPQHF. In nucleotides, the CDR3 is TGTGCCAGCAGACCGGACAGGGATAGCAATCAGCCCCAGCATTTT.

The genes are TRBV30 and TRBJ2-3, with D hard to call. The CDR3 covers 13 residues. The V end lost 3 bases, the J end lost 1 base, and 8 bases lay between the germline ends. Germline V CDR1 and CDR2: GTSNPN, SVGIG (reference sequence). CDR3 coding DNA: TGTGCCTGGAGCGACCCAGGCACAGATACGCAGTATTTT. Its translation: CAWSDPGTDTQYF.

The chain employs TRBV5-8 and TRBJ2-3, with 8 bases that match TRBD1. The CDR3 totals 15 residues. V was clipped by 4 bases and J by 6 bases; unmatched bases: 10. In germline, CDR1 is SGHTS, CDR2 YDEGEE. The chain's CDR3 is CASSLGTGLRDTQYF. The DNA for the CDR3 is TGTGCCAGCAGCCTCGGGACAGGATTACGGGATACGCAGTATTTT.